This TCR beta chain was captured in a study of metastatic and nonmetastatic thyroid tumors. This clone was seen a few times. Nobody among the patients had been given any treatment before thyroid surgery. TCRdb re-called the PCR reads with MiXCR. The sample lists about 42,000 clones; 9% to 13% were seen once. There are 15 residues in the CDR3. The ends were cut back, 0 bases at V and 12 bases at J, with 20 bases in the middle. Per germline, CDR1 MRHNA and CDR2 SNTAGT. Source material: blood. The chain uses TRBV6-4 and TRBJ1-2; possibly TRBD1 for D (5 bases). This TCR derives from a male donor with papillary thyroid cancer or a benign thyroid nodule (not recorded which). Some clones in this sample may be carry-over from other donors' samples. CDR3 region: CASSDSPLGSEGHTF. CDR3 DNA sequence: TGTGCCAGCAGTGACTCACCCCTCGGGAGCGAGGGACACACCTTC.